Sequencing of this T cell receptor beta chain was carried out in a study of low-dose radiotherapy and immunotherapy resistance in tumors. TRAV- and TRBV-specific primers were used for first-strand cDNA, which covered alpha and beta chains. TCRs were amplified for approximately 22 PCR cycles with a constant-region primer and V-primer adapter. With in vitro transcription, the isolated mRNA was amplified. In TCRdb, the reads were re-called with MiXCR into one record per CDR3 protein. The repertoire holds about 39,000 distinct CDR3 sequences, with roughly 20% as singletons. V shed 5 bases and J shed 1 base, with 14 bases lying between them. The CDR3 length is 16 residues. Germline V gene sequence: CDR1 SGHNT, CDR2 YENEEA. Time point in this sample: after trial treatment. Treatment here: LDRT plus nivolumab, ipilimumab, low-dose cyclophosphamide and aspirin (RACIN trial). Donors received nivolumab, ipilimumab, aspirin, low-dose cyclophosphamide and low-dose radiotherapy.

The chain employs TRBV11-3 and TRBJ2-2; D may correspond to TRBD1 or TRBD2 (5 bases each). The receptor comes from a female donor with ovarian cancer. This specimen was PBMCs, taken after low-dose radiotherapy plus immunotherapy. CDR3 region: CASSHGDGENTGELFF. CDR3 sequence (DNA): TGTGCCAGCAGCCACGGGGACGGTGAGAACACCGGGGAGCTGTTTTTT.